Shown below are 27 T cell receptor beta chains from a single sample sequenced in a study of identical twins. TCRdb re-called the 5' RACE reads with MiXCR, one entry per CDR3 protein. In the table there are approximately 140,000 distinct CDR3 sequences, 3% to 4% of which are singletons. The sequenced sample was memory T cells sorted from blood. Source of these receptors: a man aged 18 to 35 in good health.

This clonotype has ten or more counts. This rearrangement joins TRBV4-1 to TRBJ2-1; D may correspond to TRBD1 or TRBD2 (6 bases each). The CDR3 runs 16 residues. Trimming took off 2 bases at V and 7 bases at J, with 18 bases between the two ends. Germline V lookup: CDR1 MGHRA, CDR2 YSYEKL. The CDR3: CASSQIGGRPSNEQFF. The CDR3 nucleotides are TGCGCCAGCAGCCAAATAGGGGGGAGGCCCTCTAATGAGCAGTTCTTC.

This clonotype was picked up many times. This chain joins TRBV3-1 and TRBJ2-1, with TRBD2 matching 7 bases. The junction had 8 bases not matched to a gene; V was cut back by 8 bases and J by 10 bases. The CDR3 has 12 amino acids. The V gene's germline CDR1 is LGHDT and CDR2 YNNKEL (reference sequence). As DNA, the CDR3 is TGTGCCAGCGGGAGGGGTAACCGAGAGCAGTTCTTC. It is translated as CASGRGNREQFF.

This clonotype was seen repeatedly, ten times or more. The V call is TRBV6-5, the J call TRBJ1-6; TRBD1 is a possible D gene (5 bases). The CDR3 is made up of 15 amino acids. Trimming stripped 4 bases from V and 7 bases from J, with 14 bases between. Looked up from germline, CDR1 is MNHEY and CDR2 is SVGAGI. CDR3 bases: TGTGCCAGCAGTTTACCGGGGCAGCGGAATTCACCCCTCCACTTT. Translating it yields CASSLPGQRNSPLHF.

In its sample, this clonotype was seen many times. CDR3 sequence: CASSGRWGDYGYTF. CDR3 nucleotide sequence: TGCGCCAGCAGCGGCCGGTGGGGAGATTATGGCTACACCTTC. The genes are TRBV4-3 and TRBJ1-2; D call uncertain. V was shortened by 5 bases and J by 5 bases, with 15 bases between the two germline ends. From germline, CDR1 is LGHNA and CDR2 YSLEER. This CDR3 has 14 residues.

In its sample, this clonotype was seen many times. The rearrangement links TRBV12-3 or TRBV12-4 to TRBJ2-5; 9 bases fit TRBD2. The CDR3 runs to 14 residues. V trimming: 7 bases; J trimming: 5 bases; junction bases outside the gene matches: 8. The CDR3 region has the DNA TGTGCCAGCAAGGGTAGCGGGAGTTCGGAGACCCAGTACTTC. As protein: CASKGSGSSETQYF.

This clonotype has only a few counts. The V gene is TRBV10-1, the J gene TRBJ2-7, with D unclear. The germline gives CDR1 WNHNN, CDR2 SYGVQD (reference sequence). V was pared by 8 bases and J by 6 bases, with 14 bases between. The CDR3 is 12 residues long. The DNA for the CDR3 is TGCGCCAGCCTTTTGTTAAGCGCCGAGCAGTACGTC. Protein: CASLLLSAEQYV.

The sample holds many counts of this clonotype. This chain uses TRBV29-1 with TRBJ2-2, with D tentatively TRBD2 (6 bases). The CDR3 length is 14 residues. The V gene's germline CDR1 is SQVTM and CDR2 ANQGSEA. The V gene lost 7 bases and the J gene lost 5 bases, with 17 bases spanning the gap. The CDR3 DNA is TGCAGCGCGGACGGGGGTGCGGGAACCGGGGAGCTGTTTTTT. It is translated as CSADGGAGTGELFF.

This clonotype was counted ten times or more. The chain links TRBV7-2 to TRBJ2-5; possible D gene TRBD2, 6 bases. The V end was cut by 2 bases, the J end by 2 bases, with 9 bases between. The CDR3 has 14 residues. CDR1 and CDR2 (germline): SGHTA, FQGNSA. This CDR3 is CASSLFGGQETQYF. The CDR3 region has the DNA TGTGCCAGCAGCTTATTCGGGGGACAAGAGACCCAGTACTTC.

This clonotype was recorded at least ten times. In DNA, the CDR3 is TGCGCCAGCAGCTTGGATGGGGAGTATGGCTACACCTTC. This translates into CASSLDGEYGYTF. The chain is built from TRBV5-1 and TRBJ1-2; no reliable D call. The CDR3 extends over 13 amino acids. Trimming left V 0 bases short and J 5 bases short, with 8 bases between. Looked up from germline, CDR1 is SGHRS and CDR2 is YFSETQ.

This clonotype was counted many times. The chain uses TRBV6-1 and TRBJ2-3; 8 nucleotides match TRBD1. Unmatched junction bases numbered 9, after V lost 6 bases and J lost 7 bases. This CDR3 has 14 residues. Looked up from germline, CDR1 is MNHNS and CDR2 is SASEGT. The DNA of the CDR3 is TGTGCCAGCAGGACAGGGGATCCCCCAAATACGCAGTATTTT. Its protein product is CASRTGDPPNTQYF.

This clonotype was seen at least ten times. The rearrangement links TRBV6-2 or TRBV6-3 to TRBJ2-5, with unresolved D. From germline, CDR1 is MNHEY and CDR2 SVGEGT. V lost 6 bases and J 1 base, leaving 6 bases between the germline ends. CDR3 length: 12 residues. CDR3 protein: CASSYIQETQYF. The CDR3 nucleotides are TGTGCCAGCAGCTATATCCAAGAGACCCAGTACTTC.

This clonotype was counted between two and nine times. This chain joins TRBV10-3 and TRBJ1-1; D remains unclear. Trimming stripped 6 bases from V and 5 bases from J, with 13 bases between. CDR3 length: 13 residues. Per the germline V gene, CDR1 is ENHRY and CDR2 is SYGVKD. CDR3 nucleotides: TGTGCCATCAGCCCTATAGGGAAGACTGAAGCTTTCTTT. It codes for CAISPIGKTEAFF.

V gene TRBV15 combines with J gene TRBJ1-1; D ambiguous. The CDR3 runs to 13 residues. CDR1 and CDR2 from the germline V gene are LNHNV and YYDKDF (reference sequence). The V end was cut by 2 bases, the J end by 1 base, with 5 bases between. In DNA, the CDR3 is TGTGCCACCAGCAGAACTCCGAACACTGAAGCTTTCTTT. Translating gives CATSRTPNTEAFF.

This clonotype was picked up many times. The chain links TRBV18 to TRBJ1-2; D is ambiguous. V shed 5 bases and J shed 1 base, with 5 bases lying between them. There are 12 residues in the CDR3. CDR1 KGHSH and CDR2 LQKENI come from the germline V gene. Written as DNA, the CDR3 is TGTGCCAGCTCAAACAATAACTATGGCTACACCTTC. It translates to CASSNNNYGYTF.

This clonotype was detected many times. The V gene is TRBV20-1, the J gene TRBJ2-4, with D maybe TRBD2 (5 bases). Trimming shortened V by 3 bases and J by 8 bases, and 14 bases separated the two germline ends. In germline, CDR1 is DFQATT, CDR2 SNEGSKA (reference sequence). CDR3 size: 13 residues. The CDR3 coding sequence is TGCAGTGCTAGTCCTAGGGCGGGTGACATTCAGTACTTC. This translates into CSASPRAGDIQYF.

The sample holds a few counts of this clonotype. The chain has TRBV20-1 and TRBJ2-1, with 8 positions matching TRBD2. Germline CDR1 reads DFQATT; CDR2 reads SNEGSKA (reference sequence). V shed 5 bases and J 10 bases; nucleotides not matched to a gene: 10. This CDR3 spans 13 amino acids. CDR3 coding DNA: TGCAGTGCTGCCGGGACTAGAGTTGGGGAGCAGTTCTTC. It translates to CSAAGTRVGEQFF.

This clonotype was detected ten times or more. The chain is built from TRBV29-1 and TRBJ1-2, with TRBD1 matching over 8 bases. The CDR3 covers 12 residues. CDR1 and CDR2 from the germline V gene are SQVTM and ANQGSEA. J gave up 10 bases and V 2 bases, and 6 bases lay outside the gene matches. CDR3 in amino acids: CSVEHGQGSYTF. The DNA of the CDR3 is TGCAGCGTTGAACATGGACAGGGATCCTACACCTTC.

This clonotype showed up many times. V is TRBV20-1 and J is TRBJ1-2; the D is unclear. CDR3 length equals 12 residues. V was pared by 4 bases and J by 1 base, with 7 bases between. CDR1 is DFQATT and CDR2 is SNEGSKA in the germline V gene (reference sequence). The CDR3 DNA is TGCAGTGCTACGACGGATAACTATGGCTACACCTTC. The encoded protein is CSATTDNYGYTF.

This clonotype was observed at least ten times. This sequence joins TRBV27 and TRBJ2-1; 12 positions match TRBD2. Germline trimming cut 1 base from V and 6 bases from J; bases unmatched to any gene: 4. CDR1 and CDR2 from the germline V gene are MNHEY and SMNVEV (reference sequence). The CDR3 loop spans 16 amino acids. The CDR3 coding sequence is TGTGCCAGCAGTTTATTGTCTAGCGGGAGGGCCAATGAGCAGTTCTTC. Its translation: CASSLLSSGRANEQFF.

This clonotype was seen repeatedly, ten times or more. The chain is built from TRBV6-5 and TRBJ1-1; D not resolved. The CDR3 contains 15 residues. Trimming shortened V by 0 bases and J by 1 base, and 9 bases separated the two germline ends. Germline CDR1 reads MNHEY; CDR2 reads SVGAGI. The DNA of the CDR3 is TGTGCCAGCAGTTACTCGGAGTGGGCGAACACTGAAGCTTTCTTT. Its protein product is CASSYSEWANTEAFF.

This clonotype was seen many times. V usage is TRBV7-2 and J usage is TRBJ2-3, with D maybe TRBD2 (6 bases). The ends were cut back, 5 bases at V and 0 bases at J, with 12 bases in the middle. Germline loops: CDR1 SGHTA, CDR2 FQGNSA. This CDR3 has 15 amino acids. CDR3 in amino acids: CASSPSSGSTDTQYF. The DNA of the CDR3 is TGTGCCAGCAGCCCGAGCAGCGGGAGCACAGATACGCAGTATTTT.

Ten or more counts support this clonotype. V and J are TRBV5-6 and TRBJ2-1; the match to TRBD2 covers 7 bases. Losses at the gene ends were 4 bases for V and 1 base for J; bases not matched to a gene: 5. Per germline, CDR1 SGHDT and CDR2 YYEEEE. The length of the CDR3 is 15 residues. CDR3 sequence reads: CASSLGLESYNEQFF. Written as DNA, the CDR3 is TGTGCCAGCAGCCTAGGACTAGAGTCCTACAATGAGCAGTTCTTC. Supplemented by reference TRBV5-6 and TRBJ2-1, the full variable domain reads DAGVTQSPTHLIKTRGQQVTLRCSPKSGHDTVSWYQQALGQGPQFIFQYYEEEERQRGNFPDRFSGHQFPNYSSELNVNALLLGDSALYLCASSLGLESYNEQFFGPGTRLTVL.

This clonotype was seen many times. The chain employs TRBV24-1 and TRBJ2-1; weak D call: TRBD2 (6 bases). V was shortened by 7 bases and J by 15 bases, with 15 bases between the two germline ends. In germline, CDR1 is KGHDR, CDR2 SFDVKD. This CDR3 contains 11 residues. The CDR3 reads CATRGYGRTFF. The CDR3 DNA follows: TGTGCCACCAGGGGATACGGGAGAACGTTCTTC.

This clonotype occurred a few times. The genes are TRBV10-1 and TRBJ1-2, with TRBD1 as a possible D gene (5 bases). The CDR3 extends over 13 amino acids. Deletions cut 0 bases from V and 8 bases from J, with 10 bases between. The germline CDR1 and CDR2 sequences are WNHNN and SYGVQD (reference sequence). CDR3 bases: TGCGCCAGCAGTGAGTCGGGGGTGCGAGGCTACACCTTC. It encodes CASSESGVRGYTF.

This clonotype was recorded at least ten times. Written as DNA, the CDR3 is TGTGCCAGCAGTGGGACCCGGGATACGCAGTATTTT. It translates to CASSGTRDTQYF. The rearrangement uses TRBV7-9 and TRBJ2-3; D could derive from TRBD1 or TRBD2 (5 bases each). The CDR3 sequence is 12 residues long. The germline V and J ends were trimmed by 6 bases and 6 bases, with 10 bases remaining between them. CDR1 is SEHNR and CDR2 is FQNEAQ in the germline V gene (reference sequence).

This clonotype has just a few counts. The V call is TRBV7-6, the J call TRBJ1-3, with D tentatively TRBD1 (5 bases). CDR1 is SGHVS, CDR2 FNYEAQ, per germline. The CDR3 covers 15 residues. Between the trimmed V and J ends, which lost 6 bases and 0 bases, there was a span of 12 bases. CDR3 region: CASSGVGTSGNTIYF. CDR3 bases: TGTGCCAGCAGTGGGGTTGGGACCTCTGGAAACACCATATATTTT.

This clonotype came up many times. The rearrangement uses TRBV20-1 and TRBJ1-4; D might be TRBD1 (6 bases). The CDR3 length is 16 residues. Trimming removed 0 bases from V and 1 base from J, with 12 bases in between. Germline V gene lookup returns CDR1 DFQATT and CDR2 SNEGSKA (reference sequence). The CDR3: CSARELNRETNEKLFF. CDR3 nucleotide sequence: TGCAGTGCTAGAGAACTAAACAGGGAAACTAATGAAAAACTGTTTTTT.